These T cell receptor beta chains were read from a single sample in a study of blood T cell repertoires in COVID-19. Measured with immunoSEQ multiplex PCR; TCRdb has only the in-frame clones, and not every one. The sample has about 90,000 clones; about 85% are singletons. The sample was peripheral blood. All receptors come from a man of 80 years or more with active or convalescent COVID-19. Both conserved end residues are part of each CDR3. Each record gives: V gene, J gene, clone size, CDR3 protein. Rows give clone size only sometimes, using once, few, many, or a class for an expanded clone.

v_gene: TRBV10-2
j_gene: TRBJ1-6
abundance: .
CDR3aa: CASSEGQSNSPLHF

v_gene: TRBV6-5
j_gene: TRBJ1-5
abundance: .
CDR3aa: CASSIQGSNQPQHF

v_gene: TRBV2
j_gene: TRBJ1-2
abundance: .
CDR3aa: CASSLRGQGPSPGGYTF

v_gene: TRBV27
j_gene: TRBJ2-5
abundance: .
CDR3aa: CASSPTGTSVETQYF

v_gene: TRBV5-6
j_gene: TRBJ2-1
abundance: .
CDR3aa: CASSPTSGGADEQFF

v_gene: TRBV24-1
j_gene: TRBJ1-2
abundance: .
CDR3aa: CATSDPGQGGLNYGYTF

v_gene: TRBV24-1
j_gene: TRBJ1-6
abundance: few
CDR3aa: CATSAGGINSPLHF

v_gene: TRBV4-3
j_gene: TRBJ1-4
abundance: .
CDR3aa: CASSHLTGLSEKLFF

v_gene: TRBV4-2
j_gene: TRBJ2-5
abundance: .
CDR3aa: CASSQERTSGKETQYF

v_gene: TRBV5-4
j_gene: TRBJ1-1
abundance: .
CDR3aa: CASSLEGGTVKAFF

v_gene: TRBV6-5
j_gene: TRBJ1-6
abundance: few
CDR3aa: CASSYTDRGNSPLHF

v_gene: TRBV5-4
j_gene: TRBJ2-7
abundance: .
CDR3aa: CASSNRDIALYEQYF

v_gene: TRBV11-2
j_gene: TRBJ2-3
abundance: few
CDR3aa: CASSLVPSGGIRDTQYF

v_gene: TRBV28
j_gene: TRBJ2-3
abundance: .
CDR3aa: CASSPRHGDTDTQYF

v_gene: TRBV4-1
j_gene: TRBJ2-3
abundance: .
CDR3aa: CASSHGTSGGADTQYF

v_gene: TRBV7-9
j_gene: TRBJ1-2
abundance: .
CDR3aa: CASSLVPQGARDYGYTF

v_gene: TRBV29-1
j_gene: TRBJ1-5
abundance: .
CDR3aa: CSVELSGDQPQHF

v_gene: TRBV7-3
j_gene: TRBJ2-2
abundance: .
CDR3aa: CASSATGGNTGELFF

v_gene: TRBV4-3
j_gene: TRBJ1-2
abundance: .
CDR3aa: CASSQGPGQGDYGYTF

v_gene: TRBV25-1
j_gene: TRBJ2-5
abundance: .
CDR3aa: CASSEFGRNKETQYF

v_gene: TRBV3-1/TRBV3-2
j_gene: TRBJ1-5
abundance: once
CDR3aa: CASSQQGLSNQPQHF

v_gene: TRBV6-5
j_gene: TRBJ1-2
abundance: .
CDR3aa: CASSYPTRQGSYGYTF

v_gene: TRBV29-1
j_gene: TRBJ2-1
abundance: .
CDR3aa: CSVTGASNEQFF

v_gene: TRBV5-1
j_gene: TRBJ1-6
abundance: .
CDR3aa: CASSLAGLENSPLHF

v_gene: TRBV10-3
j_gene: TRBJ1-1
abundance: .
CDR3aa: CAITRGGAGNTEAFF

v_gene: TRBV3-1/TRBV3-2
j_gene: TRBJ1-4
abundance: .
CDR3aa: CASSHGGQGYEKLFF

v_gene: TRBV9
j_gene: TRBJ1-2
abundance: .
CDR3aa: CASSREAGGVGTF

v_gene: TRBV2
j_gene: TRBJ2-2
abundance: .
CDR3aa: CASSVDRNTGELFF

v_gene: TRBV6-5
j_gene: TRBJ2-1
abundance: .
CDR3aa: CASSYRAGQGWVEQFF